This TCR beta chain was sequenced in a study of cytomegalovirus exposure and HLA in healthy donors. Germline-derived CDR1 and CDR2 are SGDLS and YYNGEE. This CDR3 contains 16 residues. V dropped 4 bases and J dropped 6; count of bases not matched to a gene: 10. On this clone: Antigen unknown.

Using immunoSEQ multiplex PCR, the repertoire was profiled, and TCRdb retains in-frame clones only, with some absent. The repertoire includes some 160,000 clones, more than 75% of them detected once, and 2.5% to 3% sits in the top ten. Study-wide results and limits: The authors listed around 150 TCR beta chains as cytomegalovirus-associated. Most TCRs appeared rarely, but some public TCRs recurred in many donors.

The J gene is TRBJ2-7, the V gene TRBV9, with 13 nucleotides matching TRBD2. This TCR derives from a man aged 18-30 years in good health and CMV-seronegative. Material: PBMCs. The CDR3 nucleotides read TGTGCCAGCAGCCTCTTCCAGGGACTAGCGGGAAGCGAGCAGTACTTC. Amino acids: CASSLFQGLAGSEQYF.